These 8 T cell receptor beta chains were all obtained from the same sample, sequenced in a study of tumor-infiltrating lymphocytes in primary liver carcinoma. Unsorted bulk tissue of roughly 18-32 mg yielded co-extracted RNA and DNA. With roughly 540 ng total RNA as template and a constant-region primer, TCR beta cDNA was made. The TCR beta library was amplified through three nested multiplex PCR rounds in a modified ARM-PCR procedure. Both of the initial two PCR rounds ran for approximately 11 cycles and employed TRBV1-TRBV30 forward primers alongside a C-beta reverse primer. From the multiplex PCR reads, TCRdb called clonotypes with MiXCR, one entry per CDR3 protein. The table includes approximately 73,000 distinct CDR3 sequences, approximately 70% detected once. Sequenced sample: liver tumor tissue from sampling region 4. Subset noted: tumor region T4, right-lateral pole. The receptor set was obtained from a man in his forties or fifties with primary liver carcinoma and hepatitis B virus infection.

This chain joins TRBV11-2 and TRBJ1-4; 8 nucleotides line up with TRBD1. Germline-derived CDR1 and CDR2 are SGHAT and FQNNGV. CDR3 size: 14 residues. Trimming took 7 bases from V and 8 from J; bases not matched to a gene: 9. CDR3 nucleotide sequence: TGTGCCAGCACGGACAGGGTGGAGCGAGAAAAACTGTTTTTT. Translation: CASTDRVEREKLFF.

This clonotype was picked up many times. In nucleotides, the CDR3 is TGTGCCAGCTCAGGGTCGTACTGGGACGGGGAGCTGTTTTTT. It encodes CASSGSYWDGELFF. The chain couples TRBV6-5 to TRBJ2-2; perhaps TRBD1 as D (5 bases). V lost 8 bases, J lost 7 bases, and 17 bases lay in between. Germline V CDR1 and CDR2: MNHEY, SVGAGI. The CDR3 consists of 14 residues.

The chain carries TRBV29-1 and TRBJ2-1, with D perhaps TRBD1 (5 bases). The better agreement between TRBJ2-7 and the DNA end casts doubt on the J call. The length of the CDR3 is 15 residues. Germline V gene data show CDR1 as SQVTM and CDR2 as ANQGSEA. CDR3 loop: CSVGPLSSSYNKQYF. CDR3 DNA: TGCAGCGTGGGGCCTCTTTCCAGCTCCTACAATAAGCAGTACTTC.

A note on this clonotype: A much larger clone differs from this one at a single base, so this may be a read error. This chain joins TRBV29-1 and TRBJ1-4; 9 bases fit TRBD1. This CDR3 contains 15 residues. CDR1 is SQVTM, CDR2 ANQGSEA, per germline. The CDR3 is CGFEALGQGDEKLFF. The CDR3 nucleotides are TGCGGCTTTGAAGCCCTGGGACAGGGTGATGAAAAACTGTTTTTT. The complete variable domain, with remaining parts taken from reference TRBV29-1 and TRBJ1-4, reads SAVISQKPSRDICQRGTSLTIQCQVDSQVTMMFWYRQQPGQSLTLIATANQGSEATYESGFVIDKFPISRPNLTFSTLTVSNMSPEDSSIYLCGFEALGQGDEKLFFGSGTQLSVL.

This clonotype has a count of ten or more. The chain has TRBV7-9 and TRBJ2-2, with D maybe TRBD1 (5 bases). The CDR3 has 15 amino acids. Germline CDR1 and CDR2: SEHNR and FQNEAQ (reference sequence). Trimming took off 4 bases at V and 1 base at J, with 10 bases between the two ends. The DNA of the CDR3 is TGTGCCAGCAGCTCCAGGGATGGGAACACCGGGGAGCTGTTTTTT. It yields the protein CASSSRDGNTGELFF.

V usage is TRBV12-3 or TRBV12-4 and J usage is TRBJ2-1; TRBD1 might be the D (5 bases). The CDR3 spans 14 residues. The CDR3 nucleotides read TGTGTCAACAGCCGCCAGGAAGGGGACAATGAGCAGTTCTTC. It translates to CVNSRQEGDNEQFF.

Regarding this clonotype: The CDR3 does not close with the conserved phenylalanine or tryptophan, likely indicating a read error. The chain joins TRBV14 to TRBJ2-1; no definite D call. The V gene lost 7 bases and the J gene lost 3 bases, with 7 bases spanning the gap. Per the germline V gene, CDR1 is SGHDN and CDR2 is FVKESK. The CDR3 length is 12 residues. For the CDR3, the DNA is TGTGCCAGCACGGCTTGCTACAATGAGCAGTTCCTC. Amino acids: CASTACYNEQFL.

Worth noting for this clonotype: Its ends do not fully match the called genes, so a read error is possible. The V call is TRBV4-2, the J call TRBJ2-1; D tentatively fits TRBD1 or TRBD2 (5 bases each). The length of the CDR3 is 14 residues. Germline lookup yields CDR1 LGHNA and CDR2 YNFKEQ. The CDR3 DNA reads as TGCGCCAGCGGCCAAGATTCGGACAACCGGGCTCAGTTCTTC. Translating gives CASGQDSDNRAQFF.